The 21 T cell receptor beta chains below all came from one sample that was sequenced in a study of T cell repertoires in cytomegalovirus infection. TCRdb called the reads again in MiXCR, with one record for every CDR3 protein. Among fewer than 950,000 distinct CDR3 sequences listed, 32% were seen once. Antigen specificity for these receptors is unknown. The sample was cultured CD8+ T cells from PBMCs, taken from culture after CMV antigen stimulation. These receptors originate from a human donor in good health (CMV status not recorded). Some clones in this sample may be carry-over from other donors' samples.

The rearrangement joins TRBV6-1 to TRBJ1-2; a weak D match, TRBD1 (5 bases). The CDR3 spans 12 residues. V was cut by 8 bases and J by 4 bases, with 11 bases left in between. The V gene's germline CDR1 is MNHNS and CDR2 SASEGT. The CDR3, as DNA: TGTGCCAGCGGGGGTCAGTCCTATGGCTACACCTTC. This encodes CASGGQSYGYTF.

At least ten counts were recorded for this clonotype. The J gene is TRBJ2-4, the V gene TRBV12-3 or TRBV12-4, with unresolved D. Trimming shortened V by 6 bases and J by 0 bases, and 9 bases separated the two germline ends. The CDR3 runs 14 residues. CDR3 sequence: CASSILKAKNIQYF. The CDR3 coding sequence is TGTGCCAGCAGCATACTTAAAGCCAAAAACATTCAGTACTTC.

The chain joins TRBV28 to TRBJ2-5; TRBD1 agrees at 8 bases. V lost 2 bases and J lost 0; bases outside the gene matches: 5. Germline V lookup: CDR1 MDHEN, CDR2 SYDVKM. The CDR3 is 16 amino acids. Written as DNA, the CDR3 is TGTGCCAGCAGTTTACACAGGGGGGCAAACCAAGAGACCCAGTACTTC. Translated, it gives CASSLHRGANQETQYF.

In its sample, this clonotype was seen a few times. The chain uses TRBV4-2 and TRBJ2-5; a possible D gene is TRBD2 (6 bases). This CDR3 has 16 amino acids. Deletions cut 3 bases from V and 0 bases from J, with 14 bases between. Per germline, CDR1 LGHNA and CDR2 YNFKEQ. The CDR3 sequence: CASSHIEGGDQETQYF. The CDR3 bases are TGTGCCAGCAGCCACATCGAGGGCGGGGACCAAGAGACCCAGTACTTC.

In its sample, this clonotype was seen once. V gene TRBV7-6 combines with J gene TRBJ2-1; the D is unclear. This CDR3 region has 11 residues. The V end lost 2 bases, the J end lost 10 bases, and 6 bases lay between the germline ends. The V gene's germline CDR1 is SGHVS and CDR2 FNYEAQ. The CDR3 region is CASSLSEEQFF. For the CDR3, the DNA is TGTGCCAGCAGCTTATCAGAGGAGCAGTTCTTC.

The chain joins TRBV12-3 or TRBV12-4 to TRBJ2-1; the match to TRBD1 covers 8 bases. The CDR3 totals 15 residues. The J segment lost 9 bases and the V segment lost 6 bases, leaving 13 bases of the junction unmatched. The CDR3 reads CASRGFGTGAGEQFF. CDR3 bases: TGTGCCAGCAGGGGATTCGGGACAGGTGCCGGTGAGCAGTTCTTC.

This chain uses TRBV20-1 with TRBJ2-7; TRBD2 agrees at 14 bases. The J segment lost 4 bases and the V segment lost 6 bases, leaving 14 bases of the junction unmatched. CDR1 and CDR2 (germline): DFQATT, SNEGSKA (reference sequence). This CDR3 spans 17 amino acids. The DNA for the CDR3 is TGCAGTGCCCCCCAGGGACTAGCGGGGGCCCCCACTTACGAGCAGTACTTC. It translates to CSAPQGLAGAPTYEQYF.

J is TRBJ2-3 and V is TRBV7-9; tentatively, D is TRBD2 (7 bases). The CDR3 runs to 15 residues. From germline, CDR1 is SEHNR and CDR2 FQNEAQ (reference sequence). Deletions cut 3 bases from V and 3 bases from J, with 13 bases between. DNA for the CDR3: TGTGCCAGCAGCTTCGAGGGGGGGCAGACAGATACGCAGTATTTT. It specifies CASSFEGGQTDTQYF.

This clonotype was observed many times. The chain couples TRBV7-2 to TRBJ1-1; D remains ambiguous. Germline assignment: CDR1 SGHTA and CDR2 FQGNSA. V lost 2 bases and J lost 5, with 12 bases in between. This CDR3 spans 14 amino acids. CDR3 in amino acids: CASSLTARRTEAFF. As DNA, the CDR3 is TGTGCCAGCAGCTTAACGGCCCGCCGGACTGAAGCTTTCTTT.

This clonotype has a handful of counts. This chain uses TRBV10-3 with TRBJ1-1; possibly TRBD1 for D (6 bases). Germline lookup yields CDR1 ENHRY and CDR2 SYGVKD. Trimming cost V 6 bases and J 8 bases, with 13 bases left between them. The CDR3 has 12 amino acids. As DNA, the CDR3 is TGTGCCATCAGCCTCGGGACAAACGAAGCTTTCTTT. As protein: CAISLGTNEAFF.

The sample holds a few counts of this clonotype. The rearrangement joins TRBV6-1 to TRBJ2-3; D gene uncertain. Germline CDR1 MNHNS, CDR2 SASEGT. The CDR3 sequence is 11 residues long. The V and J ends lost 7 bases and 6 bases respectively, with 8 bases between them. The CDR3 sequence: CASTLRDTQYF. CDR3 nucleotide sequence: TGTGCCAGCACCTTGAGGGATACGCAGTATTTT.

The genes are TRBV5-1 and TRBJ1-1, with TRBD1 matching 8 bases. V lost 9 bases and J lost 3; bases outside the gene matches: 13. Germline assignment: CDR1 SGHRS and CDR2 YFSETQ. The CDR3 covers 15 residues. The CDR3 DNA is TGCGCCATTGGACAGGGTTTCATTTGGGACACTGAAGCTTTCTTT. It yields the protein CAIGQGFIWDTEAFF. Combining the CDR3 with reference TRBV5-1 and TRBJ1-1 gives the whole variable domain KAGVTQTPRYLIKTRGQQVTLSCSPISGHRSVSWYQQTPGQGLQFLFEYFSETQRNKGNFPGRFSGRQFSNSRSEMNVSTLELGDSALYLCAIGQGFIWDTEAFFGQGTRLTVV.

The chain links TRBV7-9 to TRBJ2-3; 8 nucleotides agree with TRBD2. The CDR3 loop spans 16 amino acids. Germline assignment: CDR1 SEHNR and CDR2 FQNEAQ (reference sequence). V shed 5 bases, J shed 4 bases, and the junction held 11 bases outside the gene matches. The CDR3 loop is CASSEGTSNRPDTQYF. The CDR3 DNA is TGTGCCAGCAGCGAAGGGACTAGTAATCGTCCAGATACGCAGTATTTT.

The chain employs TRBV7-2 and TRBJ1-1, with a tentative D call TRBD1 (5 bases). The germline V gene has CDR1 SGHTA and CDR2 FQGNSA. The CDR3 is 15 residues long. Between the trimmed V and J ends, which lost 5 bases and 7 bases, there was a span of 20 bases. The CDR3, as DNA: TGTGCCAGCAGCCAAGTCGGGACCGGCTTAGTTGAAGCTTTCTTT. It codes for CASSQVGTGLVEAFF.

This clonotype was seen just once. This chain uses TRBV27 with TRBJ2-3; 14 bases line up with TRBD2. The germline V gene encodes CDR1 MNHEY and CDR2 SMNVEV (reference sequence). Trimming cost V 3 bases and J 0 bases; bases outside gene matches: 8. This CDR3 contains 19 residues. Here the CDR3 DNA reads TGTGCCAGCAGTTTCACGGGACTAGCGGGGGCGGCTAGCACAGATACGCAGTATTTT. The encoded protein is CASSFTGLAGAASTDTQYF.

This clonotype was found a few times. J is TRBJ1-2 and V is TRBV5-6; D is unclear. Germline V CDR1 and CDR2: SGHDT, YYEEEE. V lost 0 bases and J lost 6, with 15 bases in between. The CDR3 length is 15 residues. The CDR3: CASSLGVKGGNGYTF. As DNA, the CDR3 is TGTGCCAGCAGCTTGGGGGTCAAGGGAGGGAATGGCTACACCTTC.

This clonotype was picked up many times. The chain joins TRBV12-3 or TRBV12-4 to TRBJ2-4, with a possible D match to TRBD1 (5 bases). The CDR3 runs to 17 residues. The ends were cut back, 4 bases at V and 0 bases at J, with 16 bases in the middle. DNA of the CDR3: TGTGCCAGCAGTTCCTTTAGGGGAAAAATAGCCAAAAACATTCAGTACTTC. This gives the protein CASSSFRGKIAKNIQYF.

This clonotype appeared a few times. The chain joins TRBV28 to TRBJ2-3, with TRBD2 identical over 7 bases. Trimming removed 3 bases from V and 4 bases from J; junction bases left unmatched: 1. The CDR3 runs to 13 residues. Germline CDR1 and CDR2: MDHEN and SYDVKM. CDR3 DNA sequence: TGTGCCAGCAGTTTTGGGAGGGCAGATACGCAGTATTTT. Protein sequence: CASSFGRADTQYF.

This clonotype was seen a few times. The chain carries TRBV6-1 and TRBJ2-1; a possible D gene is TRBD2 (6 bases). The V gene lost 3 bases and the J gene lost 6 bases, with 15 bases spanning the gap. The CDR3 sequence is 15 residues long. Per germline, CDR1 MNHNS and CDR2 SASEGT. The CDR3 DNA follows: TGTGCCAGCAGTGAGGGGCGGGGTCGGGCCAATGAGCAGTTCTTC. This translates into CASSEGRGRANEQFF.

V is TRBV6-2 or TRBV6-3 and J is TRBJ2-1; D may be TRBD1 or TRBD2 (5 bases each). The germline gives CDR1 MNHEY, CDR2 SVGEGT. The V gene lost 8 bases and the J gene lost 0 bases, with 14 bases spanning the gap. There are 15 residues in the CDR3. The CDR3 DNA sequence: TGTGCCAGCGAGGGGAGATCGAGCTCCTACAATGAGCAGTTCTTC. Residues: CASEGRSSSYNEQFF.

The CDR3, as DNA: TGTGCCAGCAGCTGGGACCGAAGCTCCTACGAGCAGTACGTC. Its translation is CASSWDRSSYEQYV. V gene TRBV5-6 combines with J gene TRBJ2-7; either TRBD1 or TRBD2 may supply D (5 bases each). The germline gives CDR1 SGHDT, CDR2 YYEEEE. The V end lost 3 bases, the J end lost 0 bases, and 10 bases lay between the germline ends. This CDR3 region has 14 residues.